Here is one TCR beta chain with its context. Its matching antigen is unknown. It was autoimmune disease history or systemic immunosuppression that excluded patients. Baseline, cycle 4 day 1, and cycle 7 day 1 were the blood sampling points. Only in-frame clones appear in the TCRdb table, and some are missing; sequencing was by immunoSEQ multiplex PCR. The sample holds 75,000 to 100,000 clones, less than 85% seen once. Unmatched junction bases numbered 6, after V lost 5 bases and J lost 7 bases. This CDR3 contains 15 residues. Germline lookup yields CDR1 SGHTA and CDR2 FQGNSA. This specimen comes from a study of OX40 agonist ivuxolimab in advanced cancers. Study-wide results and caveats: On average, a greater number of expanded clones characterised CD8+ T cells relative to CD4+. Both CD4+ and CD8+ T cell populations in blood had undergone clonal expansion by week 6 at 0.1 to 3.0 mg/kg.

The V gene is TRBV7-2, the J gene TRBJ2-1; 12 bases are shared with TRBD2. The sequence was collected from an adult with an advanced solid tumor such as melanoma, head and neck, liver or kidney cancer. Sequences were derived from CD4+ or CD8+ T cells sorted from blood, sampled in a trial of the OX40 agonist ivuxolimab. CDR3 nucleotides: TGTGCCAGCAGCCCCCCAGGGACTAGCGGGAATGAGCAGTTCTTC. Protein: CASSPPGTSGNEQFF.